Below are 19 T cell receptor beta chains sequenced from a single sample in a study of identifying expanded T cells in peripheral blood. Using immunoSEQ multiplex PCR, the repertoire was profiled, and TCRdb retains in-frame clones only, with some absent. The sample contains 50,000 to 60,000 clones, about four fifths of which appear only once. The material sequenced was blood. The source of these receptors is a person aged 18 to 70 in good health.

This chain links TRBV5-1 with TRBJ1-1; D remains ambiguous. CDR1 SGHRS and CDR2 YFSETQ come from the germline V gene. The V end lost 7 bases, the J end lost 0 bases, and 13 bases lay between the germline ends. The CDR3 runs 14 residues. The CDR3 reads CASYPGPVNTEAFF. In DNA, the CDR3 is TGCGCCAGCTACCCCGGGCCGGTGAACACTGAAGCTTTCTTT.

The chain uses TRBV4-1 and TRBJ1-1, with D tentatively TRBD1 (5 bases). The ends were cut back, 1 base at V and 5 bases at J, with 14 bases in the middle. Germline CDR1 and CDR2: MGHRA and YSYEKL. This CDR3 has 15 amino acids. The CDR3 spells CASSQGSRVGTEAFF. The CDR3 DNA is TGCGCCAGCAGCCAAGGTTCCAGGGTAGGGACTGAAGCTTTCTTT.

This CDR3 is CASSGSQGTGELFF. DNA of the CDR3: TGTGCCAGCAGTGGTTCGCAGGGCACCGGGGAGCTGTTTTTT. The V gene is TRBV6-1, the J gene TRBJ2-2; TRBD1 might be the D (5 bases). Germline lookup yields CDR1 MNHNS and CDR2 SASEGT. V was trimmed by 4 bases and J by 4 bases, leaving 10 bases between them. This CDR3 region has 14 residues.

The genes are TRBV9 and TRBJ2-5, with D unclear. The germline V gene has CDR1 SGDLS and CDR2 YYNGEE. The CDR3 spans 14 residues. Trimming removed 2 bases at V and 2 bases at J, with 10 bases between. This CDR3 reads CASSVGSLQETQYF. The CDR3, as DNA: TGTGCCAGCAGCGTTGGGTCACTACAAGAGACCCAGTACTTC.

The chain has TRBV5-1 and TRBJ2-1; TRBD1 might be the D (6 bases). Trimming cost V 0 bases and J 3 bases, with 10 bases left between them. CDR1 SGHRS and CDR2 YFSETQ come from the germline V gene. The CDR3 contains 15 residues. CDR3 nucleotide sequence: TGCGCCAGCAGCTTGGAGGGGGATAGCTACAATGAGCAGTTCTTC. It is translated as CASSLEGDSYNEQFF. Using reference TRBV5-1 and TRBJ2-1 for the parts outside the CDR3, the full variable domain is KAGVTQTPRYLIKTRGQQVTLSCSPISGHRSVSWYQQTPGQGLQFLFEYFSETQRNKGNFPGRFSGRQFSNSRSEMNVSTLELGDSALYLCASSLEGDSYNEQFFGPGTRLTVL.

The J gene is TRBJ1-1, the V gene TRBV10-3; D is possibly TRBD1 (6 bases). CDR3 length: 14 residues. Germline CDR1 reads ENHRY; CDR2 reads SYGVKD. Deletions cut 8 bases from V and 1 base from J, with 14 bases between. The chain's CDR3 is CAIQAGATNTEAFF. CDR3 sequence (DNA): TGTGCCATCCAGGCGGGGGCGACGAACACTGAAGCTTTCTTT.

This clone was seen a handful of times. J is TRBJ1-2 and V is TRBV2, with 8 bases aligning to TRBD1. The CDR3 consists of 12 residues. Germline CDR1 reads SNHLY; CDR2 reads FYNNEI. V dropped 6 bases and J dropped 14; count of bases not matched to a gene: 11. The CDR3 nucleotides are TGTGCCAGCAGCCCCAGGCAGGGGGCGAGTACCTTC. Amino acid sequence: CASSPRQGASTF.

The V and J genes are TRBV4-1 and TRBJ2-5, with D perhaps assigned TRBD1 or TRBD2 (6 bases each). CDR3 length equals 15 residues. CDR1 is MGHRA and CDR2 is YSYEKL in the germline V gene. Trimming cost V 1 base and J 5 bases, with 14 bases left between them. The DNA for the CDR3 is TGCGCCAGCAGCCAAGCTTATAGGGGGGTTGAGACCCAGTACTTC. It translates to CASSQAYRGVETQYF.

The DNA of the CDR3 is TGCGCCAGCAGCTTGTATACAGCGGTTGGCACTGAAGCTTTCTTT. As protein: CASSLYTAVGTEAFF. The V and J genes are TRBV5-1 and TRBJ1-1; no clear D. With 1 base removed from V and 4 bases from J, the gap between germline ends came to 14 bases. This CDR3 has 15 amino acids. Germline CDR1 reads SGHRS; CDR2 reads YFSETQ.

This chain connects TRBV9 to TRBJ1-2; 8 nucleotides agree with TRBD1. This CDR3 is built from 13 residues. Per germline, CDR1 SGDLS and CDR2 YYNGEE. J was trimmed by 3 bases and V by 4 bases; bases with no gene match: 2. DNA for the CDR3: TGTGCCAGCAGCCCGACAGGGGACTATGGCTACACCTTC. As protein: CASSPTGDYGYTF.

This rearrangement joins TRBV5-1 to TRBJ1-2, with D unresolved. Trimming pared 1 base from V and 6 bases from J, leaving 13 bases between. The CDR3 extends over 14 amino acids. The germline V gene has CDR1 SGHRS and CDR2 YFSETQ. Here the CDR3 DNA reads TGCGCCAGCAGCTTGTACAGTCGGGTAGATGGCTACACCTTC. Its protein is CASSLYSRVDGYTF.

DNA for the CDR3: TGTGCCAGCTCACCACCGGAAGCGGGAGGGCTCGGGGCCAAAAACATTCAGTACTTC. Translating it yields CASSPPEAGGLGAKNIQYF. The chain uses TRBV18 and TRBJ2-4; 10 positions agree with TRBD2. CDR3 length: 19 residues. CDR1 and CDR2 from the germline V gene are KGHSH and LQKENI. The V segment lost 0 bases and the J segment 1 base; nucleotides outside the gene matches: 9.

The gene calls are TRBV18 and TRBJ2-6; a possible D gene is TRBD1 (5 bases). The length of the CDR3 is 17 residues. Trimming stripped 3 bases from V and 0 bases from J, with 12 bases between. In germline, CDR1 is KGHSH, CDR2 LQKENI. The CDR3 coding sequence is TGTGCCAGCTCACCTTTACAGGCGAGCTCTGGGGCCAACGTCCTGACTTTC. Protein: CASSPLQASSGANVLTF.

This rearrangement joins TRBV13 to TRBJ2-1; 11 nucleotides match TRBD2. The CDR3 extends over 17 amino acids. Germline lookup yields CDR1 PRHDT and CDR2 FYEKMQ (reference sequence). After removal of 6 bases from V and 5 bases from J, the junction contained 12 bases not matched to a gene. Here the CDR3 reads CASSIRPGLAADNEQFF. CDR3 bases: TGTGCCAGCAGTATCAGACCGGGACTAGCGGCCGACAATGAGCAGTTCTTC.

The chain links TRBV11-2 to TRBJ1-4; D may be TRBD1 (6 bases). The CDR3 totals 19 residues. The germline V and J ends were trimmed by 1 base and 0 bases, with 18 bases remaining between them. The V gene's germline CDR1 is SGHAT and CDR2 FQNNGV. The CDR3 is CASSLGGQAGAATNEKLFF. In nucleotides, the CDR3 is TGTGCCAGCAGCTTAGGGGGACAAGCGGGAGCGGCAACTAATGAAAAACTGTTTTTT.

The sample holds one count of this clone. This sequence joins TRBV19 and TRBJ1-5; 8 nucleotides agree with TRBD1. The CDR3 is 14 residues long. J lost 3 bases, V lost 10 bases, and 8 bases had no gene match. The germline V gene has CDR1 LNHDA and CDR2 SQIVND (reference sequence). CDR3 protein: CATFPGGPNQPQHF. In nucleotides, the CDR3 is TGTGCCACCTTCCCAGGGGGCCCCAATCAGCCCCAGCATTTT.

The chain is built from TRBV11-2 and TRBJ1-2, with unresolved D. Germline loops: CDR1 SGHAT, CDR2 FQNNGV. The CDR3 is 16 residues long. Trimming left V 4 bases short and J 3 bases short, with 18 bases between. In DNA form, the CDR3 reads TGTGCCAGCAGCTCCCTGATTAGGCCGAGGGACTATGGCTACACCTTC. It is translated as CASSSLIRPRDYGYTF.

This rearrangement joins TRBV29-1 to TRBJ1-5; D is unresolved. CDR3 length: 13 residues. Trimming took off 6 bases at V and 5 bases at J, with 14 bases between the two ends. Per the germline V gene, CDR1 is SQVTM and CDR2 is ANQGSEA. The CDR3 DNA follows: TGCAGCGTCCGGAGGCAGGCGGATCAGCCCCAGCATTTT. Protein: CSVRRQADQPQHF.

The CDR3 reads CASSLRAVVGQYF. CDR3 in DNA: TGTGCCAGCAGTTTACGGGCAGTGGTAGGGCAGTATTTT. The V gene is TRBV27, the J gene TRBJ2-3; D gene uncertain. Germline CDR1 and CDR2: MNHEY and SMNVEV (reference sequence). Trimming stripped 2 bases from V and 11 bases from J, with 14 bases between. The CDR3 sequence is 13 residues long.